This TCR beta chain was identified during a study of CXCR3-negative and CXCR3-positive naive CD8 T cells. Study at large: Every library held about 1.5 +/- 0.3 million TRB reads, and the total came to roughly 140 million. General study points: Memory CD8+ cells had much lower diversity, and both naive subsets had comparably high diversity. Comparison of naive CXCR3-negative and CXCR3-positive cells revealed similar TRBV-TRBJ usage, while memory cells differed. Naive CXCR3-positive cells had TRB CDR3s more hydrophobic than those of CXCR3-negative naive cells.

Definition of naive CD8+ T cells rested on a CD45RO-CCR7+CD27+CD95- profile. Details on this clonotype: Its antigen is as yet unknown.

It was by 5' RACE with UMI labels that the TRB cDNA libraries were prepared. TCRdb re-called the 5' RACE reads and catalogs CDR3 proteins one per entry, DNA excluded. Its table lists about 50,000 distinct CDR3 sequences. The CDR3 covers 12 residues. This clonotype was sampled from a human donor in good health. Some clones in this sample may be carry-over from other donors' samples. The sequencing input was naive CXCR3+ CD8+ T cells from blood. Subset of the sample: CD45RO-CCR7+CD27+CD95- naive CD8+ T cells expressing CXCR3 (TNR3+). The gene calls are TRBV12-3 or TRBV12-4 and TRBJ2-7; without DNA, the TCRdb call of TRBD1 cannot be checked. This CDR3 is CASSLGQLVQYF.